The rows below give T cell receptor beta chains drawn from one sample of a study of identical twins. Via MiXCR, TCRdb re-called the 5' RACE reads, giving one row per CDR3 protein. The table has 1,800,000 or so distinct CDR3 sequences, 32% seen once. The source material was cord blood. The receptor source for this set is a newborn girl in good health. CDR3s include the opening cysteine and the closing phenylalanine or tryptophan. D genes are given only for firm matches. Rows may omit the clone size; those that give it use once, few, many or a size class.

v_gene: TRBV4-2
abundance: NA
d_gene: TRBD2
j_gene: TRBJ2-6
CDR3aa: CASSFGLARPGANVLTF
CDR3nt: TGTGCCAGCAGCTTCGGACTAGCGAGGCCTGGGGCCAACGTCCTGACTTTC

v_gene: TRBV28
abundance: NA
d_gene: NA
j_gene: TRBJ1-5
CDR3aa: CASSSLDRHSNQPQHF
CDR3nt: TGTGCCAGCAGCTCCCTGGACAGACATAGCAATCAGCCCCAGCATTTT

v_gene: TRBV2
abundance: NA
d_gene: NA
j_gene: TRBJ2-7
CDR3aa: CANRLGSYEQYF
CDR3nt: TGTGCCAACAGGTTAGGTAGCTACGAGCAGTACTTC

v_gene: TRBV20-1
abundance: NA
d_gene: NA
j_gene: TRBJ2-1
CDR3aa: CSAWRAVEQFF
CDR3nt: TGCAGTGCCTGGAGGGCCGTTGAGCAGTTCTTC

v_gene: TRBV28
abundance: few
d_gene: NA
j_gene: TRBJ1-2
CDR3aa: CASSLKGPEGYTF
CDR3nt: TGTGCCAGCAGTTTAAAGGGGCCCGAGGGCTACACCTTC

v_gene: TRBV2
abundance: NA
d_gene: NA
j_gene: TRBJ1-1
CDR3aa: CASTDRILSGTEAFF
CDR3nt: TGTGCCAGCACCGACCGGATTTTATCGGGGACTGAAGCTTTCTTT

v_gene: TRBV5-1
abundance: NA
d_gene: TRBD2
j_gene: TRBJ2-7
CDR3aa: CASSIGLAGFSYEQYF
CDR3nt: TGCGCCAGCAGCATAGGACTAGCGGGTTTCTCCTACGAGCAGTACTTC

v_gene: TRBV20-1
abundance: NA
d_gene: NA
j_gene: TRBJ2-1
CDR3aa: CSAPWENEQFF
CDR3nt: TGCAGTGCTCCGTGGGAAAATGAGCAGTTCTTC

v_gene: TRBV4-2
abundance: few
d_gene: NA
j_gene: TRBJ1-1
CDR3aa: CASSQVDYTEAFF
CDR3nt: TGTGCCAGCAGCCAAGTTGACTACACTGAAGCTTTCTTT

v_gene: TRBV7-8
abundance: once
d_gene: NA
j_gene: TRBJ2-7
CDR3aa: CASSLRSQESYEQYF
CDR3nt: TGTGCCAGCAGCTTAAGGTCGCAGGAGTCCTACGAGCAGTACTTC

v_gene: TRBV7-9
abundance: many
d_gene: TRBD1
j_gene: TRBJ2-5
CDR3aa: CASSRQGTNKETQYF
CDR3nt: TGTGCCAGCTCTAGACAGGGGACAAATAAAGAGACCCAGTACTTC

v_gene: TRBV11-2
abundance: once
d_gene: NA
j_gene: TRBJ2-1
CDR3aa: CASSLPARTVPEQFF
CDR3nt: TGTGCCAGCAGCTTACCAGCGAGGACCGTCCCTGAGCAGTTCTTC

v_gene: TRBV28
abundance: once
d_gene: TRBD1
j_gene: TRBJ1-5
CDR3aa: CASSSGQGADQPQHF
CDR3nt: TGTGCCAGCAGTTCGGGACAGGGGGCGGATCAGCCCCAGCATTTT

v_gene: TRBV27
abundance: NA
d_gene: NA
j_gene: TRBJ2-3
CDR3aa: CASRRDFGTDTQYF
CDR3nt: TGTGCCAGCAGACGGGATTTCGGCACAGATACGCAGTATTTT

v_gene: TRBV5-8
abundance: few
d_gene: TRBD1
j_gene: TRBJ1-2
CDR3aa: CASSLDTGTGYGYTF
CDR3nt: TGTGCCAGCAGCTTGGATACCGGGACAGGCTATGGCTACACCTTC

v_gene: TRBV14
abundance: few
d_gene: NA
j_gene: TRBJ1-1
CDR3aa: CASSQESRGNTEAFF
CDR3nt: TGTGCCAGCAGCCAAGAATCCAGGGGGAACACTGAAGCTTTCTTT

v_gene: TRBV7-8
abundance: NA
d_gene: TRBD2
j_gene: TRBJ2-3
CDR3aa: CASSPKRLAGDTQYF
CDR3nt: TGTGCCAGCAGCCCGAAGCGGCTAGCGGGAGATACGCAGTATTTT

v_gene: TRBV11-2
abundance: NA
d_gene: NA
j_gene: TRBJ2-1
CDR3aa: CASRSVGGRYNEQFF
CDR3nt: TGTGCCAGCCGGTCGGTCGGGGGGCGCTACAATGAGCAGTTCTTC

v_gene: TRBV6-6
abundance: NA
d_gene: TRBD2
j_gene: TRBJ2-1
CDR3aa: CASSYPGLYNEQFF
CDR3nt: TGTGCCAGCAGTTACCCGGGACTATACAATGAGCAGTTCTTC

v_gene: TRBV12-3/TRBV12-4
abundance: few
d_gene: TRBD1
j_gene: TRBJ1-1
CDR3aa: CASRATGDRTEAFF
CDR3nt: TGTGCCAGCAGGGCGACAGGGGATAGGACTGAAGCTTTCTTT

v_gene: TRBV9
abundance: few
d_gene: NA
j_gene: TRBJ1-1
CDR3aa: CASSVGGSLNTEAFF
CDR3nt: TGTGCCAGCAGCGTAGGCGGCAGTCTTAACACTGAAGCTTTCTTT

v_gene: TRBV27
abundance: few
d_gene: TRBD2
j_gene: TRBJ2-3
CDR3aa: CASSFLADKTDTQYF
CDR3nt: TGTGCCAGCAGTTTTCTAGCGGACAAAACAGATACGCAGTATTTT

v_gene: TRBV27
abundance: NA
d_gene: NA
j_gene: TRBJ2-4
CDR3aa: CASRPQGGGPTKNIQYF
CDR3nt: TGTGCCAGCAGACCACAGGGGGGAGGGCCGACCAAAAACATTCAGTACTTC

v_gene: TRBV7-9
abundance: few
d_gene: TRBD1
j_gene: TRBJ2-1
CDR3aa: CASSLRQGWDEQFF
CDR3nt: TGTGCCAGCAGCCTGCGACAGGGGTGGGATGAGCAGTTCTTC

v_gene: TRBV18
abundance: few
d_gene: NA
j_gene: TRBJ2-3
CDR3aa: CASSPTTASAATDTQYF
CDR3nt: TGTGCCAGCTCACCGACCACGGCTAGCGCAGCCACAGATACGCAGTATTTT

v_gene: TRBV2
abundance: NA
d_gene: TRBD1
j_gene: TRBJ1-2
CDR3aa: CASSNGQGSGYTF
CDR3nt: TGTGCCAGCAGCAATGGACAGGGATCTGGCTACACCTTC

v_gene: TRBV6-1
abundance: NA
d_gene: NA
j_gene: TRBJ2-1
CDR3aa: CASTGPLGTQFF
CDR3nt: TGTGCCAGCACCGGGCCTTTGGGGACCCAGTTCTTC

v_gene: TRBV20-1
abundance: few
d_gene: TRBD1
j_gene: TRBJ2-7
CDR3aa: CSARSRTGAHEQYF
CDR3nt: TGCAGTGCTAGATCCCGGACAGGGGCCCACGAGCAGTACTTC

v_gene: TRBV28
abundance: NA
d_gene: TRBD1
j_gene: TRBJ1-2
CDR3aa: CASSSLGTQGDYTF
CDR3nt: TGTGCCAGCAGTTCACTAGGGACGCAGGGGGACTACACCTTC

v_gene: TRBV6-7
abundance: few
d_gene: NA
j_gene: TRBJ1-2
CDR3aa: CALVAAVPYGYTF
CDR3nt: TGTGCCCTAGTTGCGGCAGTTCCATATGGCTACACCTTC

v_gene: TRBV29-1
abundance: NA
d_gene: TRBD1
j_gene: TRBJ1-2
CDR3aa: CSVEKEGQAPFGYTF
CDR3nt: TGCAGCGTTGAAAAGGAGGGACAGGCCCCCTTCGGCTACACCTTC

v_gene: TRBV7-2
abundance: few
d_gene: NA
j_gene: TRBJ1-1
CDR3aa: CASSLATEMNTEAFF
CDR3nt: TGTGCCAGCAGCTTAGCGACAGAGATGAACACTGAAGCTTTCTTT

v_gene: TRBV2
abundance: few
d_gene: TRBD1
j_gene: TRBJ2-3
CDR3aa: CASTRDSYTDTQYF
CDR3nt: TGTGCCAGCACCAGGGACAGCTACACAGATACGCAGTATTTT

v_gene: TRBV4-2
abundance: NA
d_gene: NA
j_gene: TRBJ2-6
CDR3aa: CASSRKFPFSAPGRSGANVLTF
CDR3nt: TGTGCCAGCAGCCGCAAGTTCCCGTTTTCCGCGCCGGGACGCTCTGGGGCCAACGTCCTGACTTTC

v_gene: TRBV28
abundance: NA
d_gene: TRBD1
j_gene: TRBJ2-5
CDR3aa: CASSFLTGKQYF
CDR3nt: TGTGCCAGCAGTTTCCTGACAGGGAAGCAGTACTTC

v_gene: TRBV5-1
abundance: many
d_gene: TRBD2
j_gene: TRBJ2-3
CDR3aa: CASSFTSGRGTDTQYF
CDR3nt: TGCGCCAGCAGCTTCACTAGCGGGAGAGGTACAGATACGCAGTATTTT

v_gene: TRBV6-6
abundance: few
d_gene: TRBD2
j_gene: TRBJ2-1
CDR3aa: CASRIRTSGSNEQFF
CDR3nt: TGTGCCAGCAGAATCAGGACTAGCGGGAGCAATGAGCAGTTCTTC

v_gene: TRBV5-1
abundance: NA
d_gene: NA
j_gene: TRBJ2-5
CDR3aa: CASSSQRNQETQYF
CDR3nt: TGCGCCAGCAGCTCACAGAGGAATCAAGAGACCCAGTACTTC

v_gene: TRBV7-2
abundance: once
d_gene: NA
j_gene: TRBJ1-1
CDR3aa: CASSLAWVGKAFF
CDR3nt: TGTGCCAGCAGCTTAGCGTGGGTGGGTAAAGCTTTCTTT

v_gene: TRBV20-1
abundance: NA
d_gene: NA
j_gene: TRBJ2-1
CDR3aa: CSALRGGPLNEQFF
CDR3nt: TGCAGTGCTTTACGTGGGGGGCCGCTCAATGAGCAGTTCTTC

v_gene: TRBV5-5
abundance: NA
d_gene: NA
j_gene: TRBJ2-7
CDR3aa: CASSLIFGTPYEQYF
CDR3nt: TGTGCCAGCAGCTTGATTTTCGGGACTCCTTACGAGCAGTACTTC

v_gene: TRBV5-1
abundance: NA
d_gene: TRBD1
j_gene: TRBJ1-4
CDR3aa: CASRQGQHNEKLFF
CDR3nt: TGCGCCAGCAGGCAGGGACAGCATAATGAAAAACTGTTTTTT

v_gene: TRBV6-2/TRBV6-3
abundance: NA
d_gene: NA
j_gene: TRBJ1-1
CDR3aa: CASSRTPGLNTEAFF
CDR3nt: TGTGCCAGCAGTCGGACGCCGGGATTGAACACTGAAGCTTTCTTT